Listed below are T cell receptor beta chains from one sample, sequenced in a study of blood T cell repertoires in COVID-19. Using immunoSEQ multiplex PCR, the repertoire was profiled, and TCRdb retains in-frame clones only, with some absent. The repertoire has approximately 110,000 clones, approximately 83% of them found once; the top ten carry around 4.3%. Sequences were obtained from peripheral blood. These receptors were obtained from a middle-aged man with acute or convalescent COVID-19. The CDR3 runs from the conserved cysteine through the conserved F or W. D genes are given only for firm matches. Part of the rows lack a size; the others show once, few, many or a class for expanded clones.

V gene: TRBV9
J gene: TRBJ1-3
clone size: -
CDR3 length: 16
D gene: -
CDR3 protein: CASSVDWGGTGNTIYF
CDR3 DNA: TGTGCCAGCAGCGTAGATTGGGGGGGTACGGGAAACACCATATATTTT

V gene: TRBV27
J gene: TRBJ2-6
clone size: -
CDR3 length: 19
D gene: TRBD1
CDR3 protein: CASSRDRANIRSGANVLTF
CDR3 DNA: TGTGCCAGCAGTAGGGACAGGGCCAATATCCGCTCTGGGGCCAACGTCCTGACTTTC

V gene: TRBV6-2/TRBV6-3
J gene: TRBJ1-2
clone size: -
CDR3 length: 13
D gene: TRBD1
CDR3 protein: CASSPDRDYGYTF
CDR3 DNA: TGTGCCAGCAGCCCTGACAGGGACTATGGCTACACCTTC

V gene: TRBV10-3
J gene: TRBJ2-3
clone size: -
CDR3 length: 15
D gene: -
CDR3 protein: CAISGAGTSTDTQYF
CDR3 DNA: TGTGCCATCAGTGGCGCCGGGACTAGCACAGATACGCAGTATTTT

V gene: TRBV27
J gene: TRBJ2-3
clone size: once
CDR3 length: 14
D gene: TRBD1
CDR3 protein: CASSPDRGTDTQYF
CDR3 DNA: TGTGCCAGCAGCCCTGACAGGGGAACAGATACGCAGTATTTT

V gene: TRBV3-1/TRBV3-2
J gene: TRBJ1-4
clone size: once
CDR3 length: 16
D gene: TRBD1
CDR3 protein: CASSQGWDRNNEKLFF
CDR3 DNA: TGTGCCAGCAGCCAAGGTTGGGACAGGAATAATGAAAAACTGTTTTTT

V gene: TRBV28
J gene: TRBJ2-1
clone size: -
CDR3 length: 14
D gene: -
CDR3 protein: CASRLAPSYNEQFF
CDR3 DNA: TGTGCCAGCAGACTTGCCCCAAGCTACAATGAGCAGTTCTTC

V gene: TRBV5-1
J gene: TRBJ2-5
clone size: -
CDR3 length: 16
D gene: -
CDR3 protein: CASSSQLGYQEETQYF
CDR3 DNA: TGCGCCAGCAGCTCCCAACTAGGGTACCAAGAAGAGACCCAGTACTTC

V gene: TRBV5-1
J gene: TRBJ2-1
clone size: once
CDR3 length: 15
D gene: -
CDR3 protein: CASSLGTTRHNEQFF
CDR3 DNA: TGCGCCAGCAGCTTGGGGACTACTCGCCACAATGAGCAGTTCTTC

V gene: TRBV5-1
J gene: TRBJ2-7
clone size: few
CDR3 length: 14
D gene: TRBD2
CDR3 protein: CASAPLAGEHEQYF
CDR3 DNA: TGCGCCAGCGCCCCCCTAGCGGGAGAACACGAGCAGTACTTC

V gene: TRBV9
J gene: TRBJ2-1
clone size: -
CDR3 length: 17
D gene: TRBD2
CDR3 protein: CASSVVGLAGSYNEQFF
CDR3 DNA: TGTGCCAGCAGCGTAGTGGGACTAGCGGGCTCCTACAATGAGCAGTTCTTC

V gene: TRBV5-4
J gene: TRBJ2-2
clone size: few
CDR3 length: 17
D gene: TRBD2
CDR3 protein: CASRSGLAGGNTGELFF
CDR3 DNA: TGTGCCAGCAGGTCGGGACTAGCGGGGGGGAACACCGGGGAGCTGTTTTTT

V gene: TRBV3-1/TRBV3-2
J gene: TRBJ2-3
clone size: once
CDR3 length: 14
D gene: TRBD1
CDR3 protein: CASSATGYTDTQYF
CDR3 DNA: TGTGCCAGCAGCGCGACAGGGTACACAGATACGCAGTATTTT

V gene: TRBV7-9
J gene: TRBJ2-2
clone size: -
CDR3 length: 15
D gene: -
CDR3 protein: CASSLGRDPTGELFF
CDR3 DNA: TGTGCCAGCAGCTTAGGCAGGGATCCCACCGGGGAGCTGTTTTTT

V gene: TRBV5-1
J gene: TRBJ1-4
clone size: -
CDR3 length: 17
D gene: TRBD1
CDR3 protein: CASSLEAGGVKNEKLFF
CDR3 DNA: TGCGCCAGCAGCTTGGAGGCAGGGGGCGTTAAGAATGAAAAACTGTTTTTT

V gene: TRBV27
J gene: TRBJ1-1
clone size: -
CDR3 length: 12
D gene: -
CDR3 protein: CASSGWSTEAFF
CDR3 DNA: TGTGCCAGCAGTGGGTGGAGCACTGAAGCTTTCTTT

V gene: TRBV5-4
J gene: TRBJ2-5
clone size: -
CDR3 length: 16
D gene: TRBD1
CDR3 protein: CASSYMDRTGQETQYF
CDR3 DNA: TGTGCCAGCAGCTATATGGACAGGACCGGGCAAGAGACCCAGTACTTC

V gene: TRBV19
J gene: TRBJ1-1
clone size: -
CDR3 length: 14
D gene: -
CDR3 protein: CASSIAGLNTEAFF
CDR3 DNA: TGTGCCAGTAGTATTGCGGGATTGAACACTGAAGCTTTCTTT

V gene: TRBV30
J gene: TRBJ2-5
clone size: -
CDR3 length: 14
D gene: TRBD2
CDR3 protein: CAWRAGTRSETQYF
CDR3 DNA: TGTGCCTGGAGGGCCGGGACTAGAAGCGAGACCCAGTACTTC

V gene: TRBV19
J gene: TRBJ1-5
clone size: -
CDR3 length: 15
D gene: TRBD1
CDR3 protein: CASSMGTGGFQPQHF
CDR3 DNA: TGTGCCAGTAGTATGGGGACAGGGGGCTTTCAGCCCCAGCATTTT

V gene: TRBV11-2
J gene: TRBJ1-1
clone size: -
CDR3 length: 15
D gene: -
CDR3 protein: CASSLAPSGNTEAFF
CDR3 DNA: TGTGCCAGCAGCTTAGCCCCCTCCGGGAACACTGAAGCTTTCTTT

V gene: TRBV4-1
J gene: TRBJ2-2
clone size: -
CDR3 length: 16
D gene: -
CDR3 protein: CASSQIQNANTGELFF
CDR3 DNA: TGCGCCAGCAGCCAGATACAGAACGCGAACACCGGGGAGCTGTTTTTT

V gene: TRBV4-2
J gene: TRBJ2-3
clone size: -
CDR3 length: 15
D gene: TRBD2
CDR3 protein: CASSQMRGGADTQYF
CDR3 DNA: TGTGCCAGCAGCCAAATGCGGGGGGGTGCAGATACGCAGTATTTT

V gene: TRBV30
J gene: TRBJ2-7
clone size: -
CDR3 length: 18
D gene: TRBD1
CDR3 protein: CAWRRQGAVSGLSYEQYF
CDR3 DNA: TGTGCCTGGAGGCGACAGGGGGCGGTGAGCGGACTCTCCTACGAGCAGTACTTC

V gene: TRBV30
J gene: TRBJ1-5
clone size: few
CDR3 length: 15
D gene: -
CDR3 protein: CAWSGGSYSNQPQHF
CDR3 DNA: TGTGCCTGGAGCGGGGGGAGCTATAGCAATCAGCCCCAGCATTTT

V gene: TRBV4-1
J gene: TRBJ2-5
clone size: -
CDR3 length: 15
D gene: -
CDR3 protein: CASSLLHRVQETQYF
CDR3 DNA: TGCGCCAGCAGCCTTCTCCACAGGGTACAAGAGACCCAGTACTTC

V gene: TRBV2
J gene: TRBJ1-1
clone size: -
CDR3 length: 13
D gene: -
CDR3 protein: CASSGGQRTEAFF
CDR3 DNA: TGTGCCAGCAGTGGGGGCCAACGAACTGAAGCTTTCTTT

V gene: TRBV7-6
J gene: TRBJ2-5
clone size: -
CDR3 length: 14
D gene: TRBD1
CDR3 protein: CASRQDRGGETQYF
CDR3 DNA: TGTGCCAGCAGACAAGACAGGGGTGGAGAGACCCAGTACTTC

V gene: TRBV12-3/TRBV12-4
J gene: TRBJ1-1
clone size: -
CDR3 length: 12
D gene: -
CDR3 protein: CASSLDWRDRRF
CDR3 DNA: TGTGCCAGCAGTTTAGATTGGAGAGACAGGCGTTTT

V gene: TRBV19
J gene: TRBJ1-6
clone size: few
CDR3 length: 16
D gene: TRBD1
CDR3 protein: CASRPERDRGRSPLHF
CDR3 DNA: TGTGCCAGTAGACCAGAGCGGGACAGGGGACGCTCACCCCTCCACTTT

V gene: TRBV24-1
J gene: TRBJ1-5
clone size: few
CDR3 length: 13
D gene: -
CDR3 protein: CATSRQDAQPQHF
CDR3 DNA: TGTGCCACCAGTCGACAGGATGCTCAGCCCCAGCATTTT

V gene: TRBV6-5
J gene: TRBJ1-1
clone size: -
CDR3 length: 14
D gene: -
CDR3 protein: CASSYSRGGTEAFF
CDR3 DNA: TGTGCCAGCAGTTACTCACGGGGGGGAACTGAAGCTTTCTTT

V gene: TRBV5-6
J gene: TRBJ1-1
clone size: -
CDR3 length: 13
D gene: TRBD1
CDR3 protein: CASSMTGAPQAFF
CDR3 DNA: TGTGCCAGCAGCATGACAGGGGCACCTCAAGCTTTCTTT

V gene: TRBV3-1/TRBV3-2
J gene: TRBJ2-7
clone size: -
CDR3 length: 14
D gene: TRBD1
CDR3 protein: CASSRTGGKNEQYF
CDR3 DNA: TGTGCCAGCAGTAGGACAGGGGGAAAGAACGAGCAGTACTTC

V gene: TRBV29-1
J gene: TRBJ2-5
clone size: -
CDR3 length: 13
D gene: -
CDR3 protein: CSVDMGLRETQYF
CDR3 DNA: TGCAGCGTTGATATGGGGCTGAGGGAGACCCAGTACTTC

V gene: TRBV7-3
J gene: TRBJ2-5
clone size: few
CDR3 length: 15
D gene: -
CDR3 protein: CASSPLGGGAETQYF
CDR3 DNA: TGTGCCAGCAGCCCCCTGGGGGGGGGCGCGGAGACCCAGTACTTC

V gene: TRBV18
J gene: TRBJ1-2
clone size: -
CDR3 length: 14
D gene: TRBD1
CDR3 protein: CASSPDRVVKGYTF
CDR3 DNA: TGTGCCAGCTCACCAGACAGGGTGGTAAAAGGCTACACCTTC

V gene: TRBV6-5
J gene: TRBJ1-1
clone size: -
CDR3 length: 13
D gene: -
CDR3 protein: CASSRTGGTEAFF
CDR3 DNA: TGTGCCAGCAGCCGCACGGGAGGGACTGAAGCTTTCTTT

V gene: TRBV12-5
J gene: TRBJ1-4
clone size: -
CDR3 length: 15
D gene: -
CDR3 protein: CASGLGLGGSEKLFF
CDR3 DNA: TGTGCTAGTGGTTTGGGATTGGGGGGGAGTGAAAAACTGTTTTTT

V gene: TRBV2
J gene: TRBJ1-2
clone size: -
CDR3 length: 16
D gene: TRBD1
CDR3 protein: CASSPFRGRVDYGYTF
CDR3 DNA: TGTGCCAGCAGTCCCTTCAGGGGGCGCGTTGACTATGGCTACACCTTC

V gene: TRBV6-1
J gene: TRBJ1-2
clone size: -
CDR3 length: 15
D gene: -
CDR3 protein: CASSEDTGFGYGYTF
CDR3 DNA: TGTGCCAGCAGTGAAGACACAGGTTTTGGCTATGGCTACACCTTC

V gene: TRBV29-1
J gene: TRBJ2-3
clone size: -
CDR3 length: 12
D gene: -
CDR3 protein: CSVAEAADTQYF
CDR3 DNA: TGCAGCGTTGCGGAGGCCGCAGATACGCAGTATTTT

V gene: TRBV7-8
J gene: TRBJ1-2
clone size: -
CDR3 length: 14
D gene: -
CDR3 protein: CASSGHTSGGGYTF
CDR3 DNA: TGTGCCAGCAGCGGTCATACGAGTGGAGGTGGCTACACCTTC

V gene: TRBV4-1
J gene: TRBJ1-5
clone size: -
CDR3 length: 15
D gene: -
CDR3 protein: CASSQPREGNQPQHF
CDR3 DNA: TGCGCCAGCAGCCAACCCAGGGAGGGCAATCAGCCCCAGCATTTT

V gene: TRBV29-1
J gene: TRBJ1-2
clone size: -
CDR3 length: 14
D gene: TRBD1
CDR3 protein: CSVEDRGSWYGYTF
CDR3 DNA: TGCAGCGTCGAGGACAGGGGAAGTTGGTATGGCTACACCTTC

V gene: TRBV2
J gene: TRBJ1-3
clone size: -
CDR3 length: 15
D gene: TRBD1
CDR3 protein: CASRYDRGSGNTIYF
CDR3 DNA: TGTGCCAGCAGATACGACAGGGGCTCTGGAAACACCATATATTTT

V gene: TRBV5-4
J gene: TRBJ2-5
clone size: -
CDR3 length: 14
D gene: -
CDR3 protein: CASSLTGTEETQYF
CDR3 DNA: TGTGCCAGCAGCTTGACAGGGACGGAGGAGACCCAGTACTTC

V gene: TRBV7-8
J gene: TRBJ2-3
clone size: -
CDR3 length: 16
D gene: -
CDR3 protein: CASSPAPRTAVETQYF
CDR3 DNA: TGTGCCAGCAGCCCCGCGCCTAGGACAGCGGTCGAGACGCAGTATTTT

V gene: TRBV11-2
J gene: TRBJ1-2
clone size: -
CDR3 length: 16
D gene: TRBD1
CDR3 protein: CASSSTPGTGAYGYTF
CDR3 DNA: TGTGCCAGCAGTTCTACCCCAGGGACAGGCGCCTATGGCTACACCTTC

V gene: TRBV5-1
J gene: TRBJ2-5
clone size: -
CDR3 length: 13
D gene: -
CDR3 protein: CASTNGDQETQYF
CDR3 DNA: TGCGCCAGCACCAACGGGGATCAAGAGACCCAGTACTTC

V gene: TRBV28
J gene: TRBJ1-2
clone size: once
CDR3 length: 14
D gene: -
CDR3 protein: CASSLHGPGGGYTF
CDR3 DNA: TGTGCCAGCAGTTTACACGGCCCAGGAGGTGGCTACACCTTC

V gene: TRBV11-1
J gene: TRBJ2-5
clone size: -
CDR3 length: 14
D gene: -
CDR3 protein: CASSRGGFRETQYF
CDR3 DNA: TGTGCCAGCAGCCGAGGGGGTTTTCGGGAGACCCAGTACTTC

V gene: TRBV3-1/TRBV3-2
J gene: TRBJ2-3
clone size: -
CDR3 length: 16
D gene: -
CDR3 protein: CASSQERRLHTDTQYF
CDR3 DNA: TGTGCCAGCAGCCAAGAACGAAGACTCCACACAGATACGCAGTATTTT

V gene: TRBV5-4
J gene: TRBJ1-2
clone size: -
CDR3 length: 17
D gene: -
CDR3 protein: CAGSLGQRVSIDYGYTF
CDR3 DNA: TGTGCCGGCAGCTTGGGGCAACGGGTCTCGATTGACTATGGCTACACCTTC

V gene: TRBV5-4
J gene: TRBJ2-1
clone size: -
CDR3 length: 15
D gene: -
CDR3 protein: CASSPLTGAENEQFF
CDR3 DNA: TGTGCCAGCAGCCCTCTAACGGGAGCTGAAAATGAGCAGTTCTTC

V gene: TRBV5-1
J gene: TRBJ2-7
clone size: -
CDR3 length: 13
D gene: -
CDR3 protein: CASSLARTYEQYF
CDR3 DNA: TGCGCCAGCAGCTTGGCGAGAACCTACGAGCAGTACTTC

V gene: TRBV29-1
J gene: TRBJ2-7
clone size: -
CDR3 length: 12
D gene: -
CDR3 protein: CSVVQASYEQYF
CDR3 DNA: TGCAGCGTAGTACAGGCCTCCTACGAGCAGTACTTC

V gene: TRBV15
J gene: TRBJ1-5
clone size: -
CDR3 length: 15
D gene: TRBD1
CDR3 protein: CATSTDRGHVQPQHF
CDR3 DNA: TGTGCCACCAGCACAGACAGGGGGCACGTTCAGCCCCAGCATTTT

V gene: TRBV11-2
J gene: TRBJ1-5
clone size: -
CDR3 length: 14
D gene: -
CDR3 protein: CASSLDLGGQPQHF
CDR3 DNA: TGTGCCAGCAGCTTAGACCTAGGAGGCCAGCCCCAGCATTTT